Each of the 21 T cell receptor beta chains below was sequenced from the same sample in a study of response to subunit inactivated influenza vaccine. One entry per CDR3 protein results from TCRdb running MiXCR on the RT-PCR reads. The sample lists under 800,000 distinct CDR3 sequences; roughly 14% were seen once. The material sequenced was PBMCs from blood, taken 14 days before vaccination. Receptors were obtained from a man aged 45-65 years who received an inactivated influenza vaccine.

The chain links TRBV28 to TRBJ2-7, with D tentatively TRBD2 (6 bases). The length of the CDR3 is 16 residues. Trimming pared 7 bases from V and 2 bases from J, leaving 21 bases between. Germline V gene data show CDR1 as MDHEN and CDR2 as SYDVKM. CDR3 DNA: TGTGCCAGCACCGCACCCTCTGGAGGGGACCCCTACGAGCAGTACTTC. This gives the protein CASTAPSGGDPYEQYF.

The chain carries TRBV18 and TRBJ2-7; tentatively, D is TRBD1 (6 bases). Trimming took 5 bases from V and 4 from J, leaving 18 bases between them. This CDR3 region has 15 residues. In germline, CDR1 is KGHSH, CDR2 LQKENI. The CDR3 nucleotides are TGTGCCAGCTCATCTGCAGGGGTAGGTGTTTACGAGCAGTACTTC. Its translation: CASSSAGVGVYEQYF.

The chain carries TRBV9 and TRBJ2-5; 9 bases align to TRBD2. CDR1 is SGDLS and CDR2 is YYNGEE in the germline V gene. V lost 3 bases and J lost 5; bases outside the gene matches: 8. This CDR3 is 15 amino acids long. The CDR3 sequence is CASSGGLASWETQYF. The CDR3 DNA follows: TGTGCCAGCAGCGGAGGACTAGCGTCATGGGAGACCCAGTACTTC.

In this sample, this clonotype turned up a few times. The rearrangement joins TRBV28 to TRBJ2-2; D is uncertain. This CDR3 has 11 residues. Trimming pared 7 bases from V and 5 bases from J, leaving 5 bases between. Germline assignment: CDR1 MDHEN and CDR2 SYDVKM. The CDR3 nucleotides read TGTGCCAGCATCAGTACCGGGGAGCTGTTTTTT. Its protein product is CASISTGELFF.

This clonotype was found once. In DNA form, the CDR3 reads TGTGCCAGCAGCTTCGGGACTGACTCGGAGACCCAGTACTTC. Its translation: CASSFGTDSETQYF. J is TRBJ2-5 and V is TRBV3-1; tentative D call: TRBD2 (6 bases). CDR3 length: 14 amino acids. Germline assignment: CDR1 LGHDT and CDR2 YNNKEL (reference sequence). Deletions cut 5 bases from V and 5 bases from J, with 15 bases between.

This chain joins TRBV6-1 and TRBJ2-1, with 11 bases aligning to TRBD2. In germline, CDR1 is MNHNS, CDR2 SASEGT. The length of the CDR3 is 16 residues. V lost 3 bases, J lost 8 bases, and 9 bases stayed unmatched. CDR3 region: CASSDSPSGGIDEQFF. CDR3 DNA sequence: TGTGCCAGCAGTGATTCGCCTAGCGGGGGGATCGATGAGCAGTTCTTC.

This clonotype was counted many times. The J gene is TRBJ2-5, the V gene TRBV10-3, with TRBD2 identical over 8 bases. The CDR3 is made up of 15 amino acids. The germline V gene encodes CDR1 ENHRY and CDR2 SYGVKD. The trim removed 0 bases at V and 1 base at J, leaving 1 base unmatched. In nucleotides, the CDR3 is TGTGCCATCAGTGAGTCACTAGCGGCCCAAGAGACCCAGTACTTC. It yields the protein CAISESLAAQETQYF.

This clonotype was seen only a few times. The rearrangement joins TRBV11-2 to TRBJ2-1, with D possibly being TRBD2 (5 bases). Trimming cost V 8 bases and J 0 bases, with 14 bases left between them. The CDR3 spans 15 residues. Germline V gene data show CDR1 as SGHAT and CDR2 as FQNNGV. The CDR3: CASGGGLSSYNEQFF. CDR3 in DNA: TGTGCCAGCGGAGGCGGGCTCAGCTCCTACAATGAGCAGTTCTTC.

This clonotype was counted at least ten times. The chain uses TRBV12-3 or TRBV12-4 and TRBJ1-2; D is ambiguous. V was cut by 3 bases and J by 5 bases, with 10 bases left in between. The CDR3 runs to 13 residues. The CDR3 spells CASSFNSGYGYTF. As DNA, the CDR3 is TGTGCCAGCAGTTTCAACAGCGGATATGGCTACACCTTC.

This clonotype was seen more than once but under ten times. CDR3 coding DNA: TGCGCCAGCAGCCTCGGGACAGGGGTGGGCGAGCAGTACTTC. It is translated as CASSLGTGVGEQYF. The V and J genes are TRBV5-1 and TRBJ2-7, with 10 bases fitting TRBD1. The CDR3 covers 14 residues. Germline V gives CDR1 SGHRS, CDR2 YFSETQ. Trimming at V came to 4 bases and at J to 6 bases, leaving 7 bases not matched to a gene.

This clonotype was found a few times. The chain uses TRBV30 and TRBJ2-2, with D possibly TRBD1 on 5 matching bases. Germline V CDR1 and CDR2: GTSNPN, SVGIG (reference sequence). Deletions cut 3 bases from V and 3 bases from J, with 17 bases between. The CDR3 is made up of 16 amino acids. CDR3 region: CAWRLQGPLHTGELFF. The CDR3 DNA is TGTGCCTGGAGGCTTCAGGGTCCCCTCCACACCGGGGAGCTGTTTTTT. Complete variable domain (other parts from reference TRBV30 and TRBJ2-2): SQTIHQWPATLVQPVGSPLSLECTVEGTSNPNLYWYRQAAGRGLQLLFYSVGIGQISSEVPQNLSASRPQDRQFILSSKKLLLSDSGFYLCAWRLQGPLHTGELFFGEGSRLTVL.

Only a few counts were recorded for this clonotype. The chain employs TRBV5-6 and TRBJ1-2; unclear D gene. The CDR3 has 14 residues. The ends were cut back, 4 bases at V and 7 bases at J, with 17 bases in the middle. Germline lookup yields CDR1 SGHDT and CDR2 YYEEEE. DNA of the CDR3: TGTGCCAGCAGCATAGCCGGGAGGATCGGTGGCTACACCTTC. Translation: CASSIAGRIGGYTF.

Only a few counts were recorded for this clonotype. This chain connects TRBV27 to TRBJ2-1; weak D call: TRBD2 (5 bases). This CDR3 is 13 amino acids long. Germline V lookup: CDR1 MNHEY, CDR2 SMNVEV (reference sequence). With 2 bases removed from V and 6 bases from J, the gap between germline ends came to 8 bases. The CDR3, as DNA: TGTGCCAGCAGTTTAGGAGGTGTCAATGAGCAGTTCTTC. Protein sequence: CASSLGGVNEQFF.

This chain connects TRBV27 to TRBJ2-3; 9 nucleotides match TRBD2. The CDR3 is 15 residues long. V lost 10 bases, J lost 0 bases, and 8 bases stayed unmatched. CDR1 is MNHEY, CDR2 SMNVEV, per germline (reference sequence). The CDR3: CATLSGRFSTDTQYF. The DNA for the CDR3 is TGTGCCACCCTCAGCGGGAGGTTCAGCACAGATACGCAGTATTTT.

This clonotype was seen only a few times. CDR3 protein: CASSLSGTGIETQYF. The CDR3 DNA follows: TGTGCCAGCAGCTTGTCGGGGACAGGGATAGAGACCCAGTACTTC. The chain employs TRBV7-8 and TRBJ2-5; 9 nucleotides align to TRBD1. In germline, CDR1 is SGHVS, CDR2 FQNEAQ. This CDR3 is built from 15 residues. Trimming at V came to 3 bases and at J to 4 bases, leaving 6 bases not matched to a gene.

This clonotype was found a few times. The rearrangement uses TRBV4-3 and TRBJ1-2; D gene uncertain. CDR1 is LGHNA, CDR2 YSLEER, per germline. The CDR3 runs to 14 residues. Trimming took 0 bases from V and 6 from J, leaving 11 bases between them. The CDR3: CASSQDHPIDGYTF. CDR3 DNA sequence: TGCGCCAGCAGCCAAGATCACCCCATCGATGGCTACACCTTC.

This chain uses TRBV11-2 with TRBJ2-1; TRBD1 might be the D (5 bases). CDR1 is SGHAT and CDR2 is FQNNGV in the germline V gene. This CDR3 has 14 residues. V dropped 5 bases and J dropped 5 bases, with 13 bases sitting between them. The CDR3 loop is CASSLELGDNEQFF. The CDR3 coding sequence is TGTGCCAGCAGCCTCGAGCTAGGGGACAATGAGCAGTTCTTC.

This clonotype turned up a few times. The CDR3 bases are TGTGCCAGCAGCAGCTACCGGGACGGCACAGATACGCAGTATTTT. Protein: CASSSYRDGTDTQYF. This rearrangement joins TRBV11-2 to TRBJ2-3; the D gene could be TRBD1 or TRBD2 (5 bases each). The V end was cut by 5 bases, the J end by 1 base, with 13 bases between. Germline-derived CDR1 and CDR2 are SGHAT and FQNNGV. The CDR3 length is 15 residues.

This clonotype has more than one count but fewer than ten. The chain couples TRBV6-5 to TRBJ1-2; D is unresolved. The germline gives CDR1 MNHEY, CDR2 SVGAGI. The V end was cut by 6 bases, the J end by 7 bases, with 15 bases between. The CDR3 spans 13 residues. CDR3 region: CASRISDMRGYTF. The DNA of the CDR3 is TGTGCCAGCAGGATAAGCGACATGCGTGGCTACACCTTC.

Comments on this clonotype: An end of the junction differs from the germline gene, which may be a read error. In DNA form, the CDR3 reads TGCGCCAGCAGTCTTATCGGCTACGAGCTGTACTTC. Translated, it gives CASSLIGYELYF. The chain is built from TRBV5-1 and TRBJ2-7; the D is unclear. The CDR3 contains 12 residues. CDR1 is SGHRS and CDR2 is YFSETQ in the germline V gene. The whole variable domain, remainder taken from reference TRBV5-1 and TRBJ2-7, is KAGVTQTPRYLIKTRGQQVTLSCSPISGHRSVSWYQQTPGQGLQFLFEYFSETQRNKGNFPGRFSGRQFSNSRSEMNVSTLELGDSALYLCASSLIGYELYFGPGTRLTVT.

This clonotype was seen more than once but under ten times. The chain uses TRBV29-1 and TRBJ2-3, with D possibly being TRBD2 (6 bases). V lost 7 bases and J 3 bases, leaving 11 bases between the germline ends. The CDR3 covers 12 residues. Germline V CDR1 and CDR2: SQVTM, ANQGSEA. CDR3 DNA sequence: TGCAGCGGAATACTAGCTACAGATACGCAGTATTTT. Encoded protein: CSGILATDTQYF.